These T cell receptor beta chains were read from a single sample in a study of cytomegalovirus exposure and HLA in healthy donors. Profiling relied on immunoSEQ multiplex PCR, and the TCRdb table lists in-frame clones only, not all of them. In the table there are fewer than 250,000 clones, 86% of which are singletons. Sequenced material: PBMCs. Receptors were obtained from a woman under 30 in good health and CMV-seronegative. Both conserved end residues are part of each CDR3. A D gene is named only where the DNA matches it firmly. Where a row states a size, it is once, few, many or the class of an expanded clone; other rows omit it.

D gene	V gene	J gene	clone size	CDR3 protein	CDR3 DNA
TRBD2	TRBV19	TRBJ2-7	.	CASRLTSGSYLNEQYF	TGTGCCAGTAGGCTTACTAGCGGGAGTTACCTCAACGAGCAGTACTTC
.	TRBV21-1	TRBJ1-2	.	CASSKEADPNYGYTF	TGTGCCAGCAGCAAGGAGGCAGATCCTAACTATGGCTACACCTTC
.	TRBV7-9	TRBJ1-2	.	CASSLPGSQGYTF	TGTGCCAGCAGCTTACCCGGGTCCCAGGGCTACACCTTC
.	TRBV11-2	TRBJ1-2	.	CASSRMTDHYGYTF	TGTGCCAGCAGCCGAATGACAGACCACTATGGCTACACCTTC
TRBD1	TRBV6-1	TRBJ1-5	.	CASSEIGTGVVSNQPQHF	TGTGCCAGCAGTGAGATCGGGACAGGGGTAGTTAGCAATCAGCCCCAGCATTTT
TRBD1	TRBV19	TRBJ1-5	once	CASSTGGGGNQPQHF	TGTGCCAGCTCGACAGGGGGGGGTGGCAATCAGCCCCAGCATTTT
.	TRBV4-1	TRBJ1-2	.	CASSATGEYGYTF	TGCGCCAGCAGCGCGACGGGGGAGTATGGCTACACCTTC
.	TRBV5-1	TRBJ2-1	few	CASSLRLEDREQFF	TGCGCCAGCAGCTTGCGACTAGAGGATCGTGAGCAGTTCTTC
.	TRBV19	TRBJ1-1	few	CASMFQGNTEAFF	TGTGCCAGTATGTTCCAGGGGAACACTGAAGCTTTCTTT
TRBD1	TRBV5-1	TRBJ2-1	.	CASSFRDSLHNEQFF	TGCGCCAGCAGCTTCAGGGACAGCCTCCACAATGAGCAGTTCTTC
TRBD1	TRBV10-3	TRBJ1-2	.	CAIPSGRDSKNYGYTF	TGTGCCATCCCGAGCGGAAGGGACAGCAAAAACTATGGCTACACCTTC
.	TRBV19	TRBJ2-1	once	CASMMSAGSHEQFF	TGTGCCAGCATGATGTCGGCCGGGAGCCATGAGCAGTTCTTC
.	TRBV9	TRBJ1-3	.	CASSVHSISGNTIYF	TGTGCCAGCAGCGTTCACTCTATCTCTGGAAACACCATATATTTT
TRBD1	TRBV6-5	TRBJ2-7	.	CASRALTGAVYEQYF	TGTGCCAGCAGGGCCCTTACAGGGGCGGTCTACGAGCAGTACTTC
TRBD1	TRBV6-4	TRBJ2-3	.	CASSKEGQGTSGTQYF	TGTGCCAGCAGTAAAGAGGGACAGGGCACCTCGGGTACGCAGTATTTT
TRBD1	TRBV19	TRBJ1-2	few	CASSMGIKGRGAAVNGYTF	TGTGCCAGTAGTATGGGGATAAAGGGCAGGGGGGCAGCCGTTAATGGCTACACCTTC
.	TRBV4-2	TRBJ2-3	.	CASSQFRTDTQYF	TGTGCCAGCAGCCAATTCCGGACAGATACGCAGTATTTT
TRBD2	TRBV30	TRBJ2-3	.	CAWSTARTSGVRDTQYF	TGTGCCTGGAGCACGGCCCGGACTAGCGGGGTTCGGGATACGCAGTATTTT
TRBD2	TRBV28	TRBJ2-7	.	CASSIRLAYPPYF	TGTGCCAGCAGTATCCGACTAGCCTATCCACCGTACTTC
TRBD2	TRBV5-1	TRBJ2-3	few	CASSLGRAGATTDTQYF	TGCGCCAGCAGCTTGGGTCGGGCGGGAGCTACCACAGATACGCAGTATTTT
.	TRBV7-5	TRBJ2-7	.	CVRSLGQKPYEQYF	TGTGTCAGAAGCTTAGGACAGAAACCCTACGAGCAGTACTTC
TRBD1	TRBV10-1	TRBJ2-3	.	CASSAGTGETDTQYF	TGCGCCAGCAGTGCTGGGACAGGGGAAACAGATACGCAGTATTTT
TRBD2	TRBV13	TRBJ2-5	.	CASSLQAGGMETQYF	TGTGCCAGCAGCTTACAAGCGGGAGGGATGGAGACCCAGTACTTC
TRBD1	TRBV10-3	TRBJ2-5	.	CAITSGGSGETQYF	TGTGCCATCACCTCAGGGGGTTCGGGTGAGACCCAGTACTTC
.	TRBV7-9	TRBJ1-2	.	CASSLSSSGYTF	TGTGCCAGCAGCTTAAGTTCGAGTGGCTACACCTTC
TRBD1	TRBV29-1	TRBJ1-4	.	CSAGTGANEKLFF	TGCAGCGCCGGGACAGGGGCTAATGAAAAACTGTTTTTT
TRBD1	TRBV4-1	TRBJ2-3	.	CASSHPTGGGTDTQYF	TGCGCCAGCAGCCACCCGACAGGGGGAGGCACAGATACGCAGTATTTT
.	TRBV30	TRBJ2-1	.	CAWSVRGNDYNEQFF	TGTGCCTGGAGTGTACGGGGTAACGATTACAATGAGCAGTTCTTC
.	TRBV5-1	TRBJ2-2	.	CASSLDEPYTGELFF	TGCGCCAGCAGCTTGGATGAGCCATACACCGGGGAGCTGTTTTTT
.	TRBV10-2	TRBJ1-1	.	CASSESRGLGAFF	TGCGCCAGCAGTGAGTCTCGGGGTCTTGGGGCTTTCTTT
.	TRBV6-4	TRBJ2-1	once	CASSGGSSYNEQFF	TGTGCCAGCAGTGGAGGTAGCTCCTACAATGAGCAGTTCTTC
.	TRBV9	TRBJ2-2	once	CASSVDSNTGELFF	TGTGCCAGCAGCGTAGATAGTAACACCGGGGAGCTGTTTTTT
TRBD1	TRBV19	TRBJ1-1	once	CASSVHEGANTEAFF	TGTGCCAGTAGTGTACATGAGGGGGCCAACACTGAAGCTTTCTTT
TRBD2	TRBV28	TRBJ2-7	.	CASSSRSGGASYEQYF	TGTGCCAGCAGTTCCCGGAGCGGGGGGGCCTCCTACGAGCAGTACTTC
.	TRBV27	TRBJ1-1	.	CASSPHRVYTEAFF	TGTGCCAGCAGTCCGCACAGGGTTTACACTGAAGCTTTCTTT
TRBD1	TRBV5-1	TRBJ2-3	.	CASSLVSPGQGASDTQYF	TGCGCCAGCAGCTTGGTGTCACCGGGACAGGGGGCTTCAGATACGCAGTATTTT
TRBD1	TRBV5-6	TRBJ1-4	.	CASSREQGATNEKLFF	TGTGCCAGCAGCAGGGAGCAGGGGGCTACTAATGAAAAACTGTTTTTT
TRBD1	TRBV27	TRBJ2-5	.	CASSKNRGETQYF	TGTGCCAGCAGTAAGAACAGGGGAGAGACCCAGTACTTC
TRBD2	TRBV5-1	TRBJ2-2	.	CASMSGRVVTGELFF	TGCGCCAGCATGTCAGGGAGGGTCGTCACCGGGGAGCTGTTTTTT
.	TRBV12-2	TRBJ2-2	.	CASRPSAGRLNTGELFF	TGTGCAAGTCGCCCTAGTGCGGGCAGACTAAACACCGGGGAGCTGTTTTTT
.	TRBV27	TRBJ1-2	.	CASSSPDREGYTF	TGTGCCAGCAGTTCCCCTGATCGGGAGGGCTACACCTTC
TRBD2	TRBV9	TRBJ2-1	.	CASSVGTRSYNEQFF	TGTGCCAGCAGCGTAGGGACTAGATCCTACAATGAGCAGTTCTTC
TRBD2	TRBV6-4	TRBJ2-1	.	CASSSEESGGGAEQFF	TGTGCCAGCAGCTCCGAGGAGAGCGGGGGGGGAGCTGAGCAGTTCTTC
.	TRBV5-1	TRBJ2-1	.	CASSLGDTGPFF	TGCGCCAGCAGCCTGGGGGACACCGGGCCGTTCTTC
TRBD1	TRBV2	TRBJ1-5	.	CASSNRGGDQPQHF	TGTGCCAGCAGTAACAGGGGTGGGGACCAGCCCCAGCATTTT
.	TRBV7-3	TRBJ2-7	.	CASIRRVSGYEQYF	TGTGCCAGCATCCGGAGGGTTTCAGGTTACGAGCAGTACTTC
TRBD1	TRBV6-1	TRBJ2-7	.	CASGTGGNYEQYF	TGTGCCAGCGGGACAGGGGGCAATTACGAGCAGTACTTC
TRBD1	TRBV4-1	TRBJ1-4	.	CASSQDPGTGSPNEKLFF	TGCGCCAGCAGCCAAGACCCCGGGACAGGGTCTCCTAATGAAAAACTGTTTTTT
.	TRBV4-1	TRBJ2-2	.	CASSVRGSGTGELFF	TGCGCCAGCAGTGTCAGGGGATCGGGCACCGGGGAGCTGTTTTTT
TRBD2	TRBV9	TRBJ2-1	.	CASSVVGSGGYNEQFF	TGTGCCAGCAGCGTAGTGGGTAGCGGGGGCTACAATGAGCAGTTCTTC
TRBD1	TRBV30	TRBJ2-7	.	CAWSSQGQGAYEQYF	TGTGCCTGGAGTTCACAGGGACAGGGGGCATACGAGCAGTACTTC
.	TRBV5-1	TRBJ2-1	.	CASSEGQPVDNEQFF	TGCGCCAGCAGCGAGGGACAACCAGTCGACAATGAGCAGTTCTTC
TRBD2	TRBV29-1	TRBJ2-2	.	CSVEASGGTGELFF	TGCAGCGTTGAGGCTAGCGGGGGCACCGGGGAGCTGTTTTTT
.	TRBV19	TRBJ2-1	.	CASSWGRNEQFF	TGTGCCAGTAGTTGGGGCAGAAATGAGCAGTTCTTC
.	TRBV10-2	TRBJ1-2	.	CASRTDSYGYTF	TGCGCCAGCCGGACGGACTCCTATGGCTACACCTTC
TRBD1	TRBV19	TRBJ1-1	few	CASKGTGIATEAFF	TGTGCCAGTAAGGGGACAGGGATTGCCACTGAAGCTTTCTTT
.	TRBV28	TRBJ2-7	.	CASSLGGQVYEQYF	TGTGCCAGCAGTTTAGGAGGCCAAGTCTACGAGCAGTACTTC
TRBD2	TRBV5-1	TRBJ2-3	.	CASSLAAGEFTDTQYF	TGCGCCAGCAGCCTTGCAGCGGGAGAGTTTACAGATACGCAGTATTTT
.	TRBV6-5	TRBJ1-2	.	CASSYSGTQNYGYTF	TGTGCCAGCAGTTACTCCGGGACACAGAACTATGGCTACACCTTC
TRBD1	TRBV18	TRBJ2-2	.	CASSPPTGENTGELFF	TGTGCCAGCTCACCACCAACAGGGGAGAACACCGGGGAGCTGTTTTTT